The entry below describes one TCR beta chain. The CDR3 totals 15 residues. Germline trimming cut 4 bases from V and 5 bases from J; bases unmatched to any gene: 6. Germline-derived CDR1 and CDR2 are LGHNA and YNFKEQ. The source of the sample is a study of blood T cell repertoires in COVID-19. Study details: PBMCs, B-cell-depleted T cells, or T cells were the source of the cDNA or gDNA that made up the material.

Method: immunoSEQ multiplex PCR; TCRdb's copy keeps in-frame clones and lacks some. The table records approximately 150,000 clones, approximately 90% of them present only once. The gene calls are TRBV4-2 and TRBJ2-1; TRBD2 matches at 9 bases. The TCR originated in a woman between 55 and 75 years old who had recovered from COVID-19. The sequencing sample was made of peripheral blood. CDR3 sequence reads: CASSLSSGDHNEQFF. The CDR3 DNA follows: TGTGCCAGCAGCCTTTCTAGCGGGGATCACAATGAGCAGTTCTTC.